One sample yielded the 12 T cell receptor beta chains listed below, sequenced in a study of Ad26.COV2.S vaccination and SARS-CoV-2 variants. Indicated treatment: roughly 18 received Ad26.COV2.S at low or high dose, single or two shots; about five received placebo; per-sample allocation not given. Specimen acquisition occurred on day 63 following the initial vaccine or placebo injection. The repertoire was sequenced with immunoSEQ multiplex PCR; TCRdb's copy has only in-frame clones and lacks some. The sample yields hundreds of thousands of clones, 70% to 90% seen once. The starting material was peripheral blood, obtained in a trial of Ad26.COV2.S vaccine versus placebo. These receptors were taken from a person between 18 and 59 years old who received the Ad26.COV2.S COVID-19 vaccine or a placebo.

The chain carries TRBV6-5 and TRBJ2-7, with TRBD2 matching over 12 bases. The germline V gene encodes CDR1 MNHEY and CDR2 SVGAGI. Trimming cost V 8 bases and J 6 bases; bases outside gene matches: 8. CDR3 length: 14 amino acids. Written as DNA, the CDR3 is TGTGCCAGCCGACTAGCGGGAGCTTCCCTCGAGCAGTACTTC. Protein sequence: CASRLAGASLEQYF.

The chain uses TRBV29-1 and TRBJ2-3; no reliable D call. CDR3 length equals 11 residues. The V end was cut by 6 bases, the J end by 5 bases, with 9 bases between. Germline V lookup: CDR1 SQVTM, CDR2 ANQGSEA. CDR3 DNA sequence: TGCAGCGTGGACCTTAAAGATACGCAGTATTTT. This encodes CSVDLKDTQYF.

CDR3 residues: CASRLTVQGKQYF. CDR3 coding DNA: TGTGCCAGCAGATTAACGGTACAGGGGAAGCAGTACTTC. The chain couples TRBV7-2 to TRBJ2-7; 7 positions match TRBD1. Germline V gives CDR1 SGHTA, CDR2 FQGNSA. Trimming cost V 6 bases and J 8 bases; bases outside gene matches: 10. The CDR3 covers 13 residues.

This clone was observed a single time. The chain's CDR3 is CASSLPARGEQHGYTF. In DNA, the CDR3 is TGTGCCAGCAGCCTCCCGGCGAGAGGGGAGCAACATGGCTACACCTTC. The chain combines TRBV11-2 with TRBJ1-2, with D maybe TRBD1 (5 bases). Germline values: CDR1 SGHAT, CDR2 FQNNGV. The CDR3 runs to 16 residues. The V gene lost 5 bases and the J gene lost 6 bases, with 22 bases spanning the gap.

The chain links TRBV27 to TRBJ1-5; D not certain. V lost 4 bases, J lost 4 bases, and 5 bases lay in between. This CDR3 has 12 amino acids. Germline V gives CDR1 MNHEY, CDR2 SMNVEV (reference sequence). As DNA, the CDR3 is TGTGCCAGCAGTTATATAAATCAGCCCCAGCATTTT. It specifies CASSYINQPQHF.

The gene calls are TRBV27 and TRBJ2-3; D might be TRBD1 or TRBD2, each matching 5 bases. Germline CDR1 reads MNHEY; CDR2 reads SMNVEV (reference sequence). The CDR3 runs to 15 residues. Trimming cost V 6 bases and J 4 bases, with 17 bases left between them. CDR3 region: CASSLGTTQPDTQYF. The CDR3 DNA sequence: TGTGCCAGCAGCCTCGGGACGACCCAACCAGATACGCAGTATTTT.

V usage is TRBV6-6 and J usage is TRBJ2-1; 9 nucleotides align to TRBD2. The V gene's germline CDR1 is MNHNY and CDR2 SVGAGI (reference sequence). The CDR3 loop spans 14 amino acids. Trimming removed 10 bases from V and 9 bases from J; junction bases left unmatched: 13. The CDR3 protein is CATHEPGLAGEQFF. The CDR3 DNA reads as TGTGCCACTCACGAACCGGGACTAGCTGGTGAGCAGTTCTTC.

CDR3 sequence: CASGLFLSPGYQETQYF. CDR3 bases: TGTGCTAGTGGCCTTTTCCTCTCCCCCGGGTACCAAGAGACCCAGTACTTC. V and J are TRBV12-5 and TRBJ2-5; D is unresolved. The germline gives CDR1 LGHNT, CDR2 FRNRAP. This CDR3 is built from 17 residues. V gave up 6 bases and J gave up 0 bases, with 20 bases separating them.

This chain connects TRBV18 to TRBJ1-5, with 9 bases lining up with TRBD1. The CDR3 is 15 amino acids. V lost 0 bases, J lost 4 bases, and 1 base stayed unmatched. CDR1 is KGHSH and CDR2 is LQKENI in the germline V gene. The CDR3 DNA reads as TGTGCCAGCTCACCACCGGGGACAGGGAATCAGCCCCAGCATTTT. This translates into CASSPPGTGNQPQHF.

This clone showed up just a few times. The chain has TRBV7-9 and TRBJ2-1; D gene ambiguous. Looked up from germline, CDR1 is SEHNR and CDR2 is FQNEAQ (reference sequence). V was pared by 7 bases and J by 7 bases, with 11 bases between. CDR3 size: 12 residues. In DNA, the CDR3 is TGTGCCAGCACCAAGTTAGAGAATGAGCAGTTCTTC. The encoded protein is CASTKLENEQFF.

Many counts were recorded for this clone. The J gene is TRBJ2-1, the V gene TRBV11-2; TRBD1 matches at 8 bases. The germline V gene has CDR1 SGHAT and CDR2 FQNNGV. V lost 6 bases, J lost 1 base, and 8 bases stayed unmatched. There are 16 residues in the CDR3. DNA for the CDR3: TGTGCCAGCAGGACTCACAGGGGGAGGTCCTACAATGAGCAGTTCTTC. Its translation is CASRTHRGRSYNEQFF.

This chain joins TRBV7-9 and TRBJ1-5, with D maybe TRBD1 (5 bases). The germline V gene has CDR1 SEHNR and CDR2 FQNEAQ (reference sequence). The V end was cut by 11 bases, the J end by 2 bases, with 13 bases between. CDR3 size: 13 residues. The DNA for the CDR3 is TGTGCCGGAGGCACGGGGGGCAATCAGCCCCAGCATTTT. Its translation: CAGGTGGNQPQHF.